This T cell receptor beta chain originates from a study of blood T cell repertoires in COVID-19. Whole-study context: From the United States, Italy and Spain came samples of acute and convalescent COVID-19.

Assay: immunoSEQ multiplex PCR; the TCRdb copy retains only in-frame clones and omits some. The sample consists of over 65,000 clones, roughly nine tenths of them appearing once. Per the germline V gene, CDR1 is SGHRS and CDR2 is YFSETQ. Trimming took 0 bases from V and 1 from J, leaving 10 bases between them. The CDR3 spans 15 residues. The chain employs TRBV5-1 and TRBJ2-5, with D unclear. The specimen was peripheral blood. The receptor comes from a human donor in a cohort sampled during active COVID-19. CDR3 amino acids: CASSLAATIQETQYF. The CDR3, as DNA: TGCGCCAGCAGCTTGGCCGCAACTATCCAAGAGACCCAGTACTTC.